This is a list of T cell receptor beta chains from one sample in a study of blood T cell repertoires in COVID-19. Method: immunoSEQ multiplex PCR; TCRdb's copy keeps in-frame clones and lacks some. The table records around 39,000 clones, about 90% of them present only once. The source material was peripheral blood. Receptors originate from a man between 70 and 80 years old with acute or convalescent COVID-19. Both conserved end residues are trimmed from each CDR3. The order of the fields is clone size, V gene, CDR3 protein. Size is omitted from some rows. Given values are once, few, many or a class for expanded clones.

>.|TRBV7-2
ASSLASLRSYPGELF
>.|TRBV18
ASSPGMSTDTQY
>.|TRBV29-1
SVAGSSGEVQETQY
>few|TRBV4-2
ASSRGQGLSYEQY
>.|TRBV23-1
ASRSGTPTWRSNQPQH
>.|TRBV3-1/TRBV3-2
ASSPPGGDVQY
>.|TRBV13
ASRLQGTGTYEQY
>.|TRBV9
ASSVGWGEVSGGYT
>few|TRBV18
ASSPEIYTEAF
>.|TRBV5-4
ASSGGGEQY
>.|TRBV14
ASSLNTGREY
>.|TRBV6-5
ASKGEPSTDTQY
>.|TRBV4-1
ASSQDSYEQY
>few|TRBV5-1
ASSHPPGQGSEQY
>.|TRBV3-1/TRBV3-2
ASSQTRPSEQY
>once|TRBV7-2
ASSPGLAGVVVYNEQF
>.|TRBV7-9
ASSLSISPLH
>.|TRBV6-2/TRBV6-3
ASSDRGGGNTIY
>.|TRBV7-9
ASSLEEARGLGQPQH
>.|TRBV19
ASSSGQGNYGYT
>.|TRBV28
ASSLGLAGSTDTQY
>.|TRBV3-1/TRBV3-2
ASSQRLALSSYNEQF
>.|TRBV14
ASSQEDRLQETQY
>.|TRBV3-1/TRBV3-2
ASSRAGPSSYNEQF
>.|TRBV18
ASSPPVWPGLRNYGYT
>.|TRBV18
ASSPLSGGDATVGTEAF
>.|TRBV7-3
ASSLTRQGRNEQF
>.|TRBV9
ASSVASNQETQY
>once|TRBV7-9
ASSRAGQATRPGANVLT
>.|TRBV11-2
ASSLDGSSNQPQH
>.|TRBV19
ASSTDRPNTEAF
>.|TRBV6-5
ASSIGEKYEQY
>.|TRBV27
ASSLTGVGIQY
>.|TRBV19
ASSRDWVEKKLF
>.|TRBV13
ASSQRGNNEKLF
>.|TRBV28
ASSLPGSNQPQH
>.|TRBV5-6
ASSPRQGRMDTQY
>.|TRBV10-3
AISESGGSYGYT
>.|TRBV10-3
AISERDSFQPQH
>once|TRBV7-9
ASSLGDRRYNEQF
>once|TRBV18
ASSPTGTGDYGYT